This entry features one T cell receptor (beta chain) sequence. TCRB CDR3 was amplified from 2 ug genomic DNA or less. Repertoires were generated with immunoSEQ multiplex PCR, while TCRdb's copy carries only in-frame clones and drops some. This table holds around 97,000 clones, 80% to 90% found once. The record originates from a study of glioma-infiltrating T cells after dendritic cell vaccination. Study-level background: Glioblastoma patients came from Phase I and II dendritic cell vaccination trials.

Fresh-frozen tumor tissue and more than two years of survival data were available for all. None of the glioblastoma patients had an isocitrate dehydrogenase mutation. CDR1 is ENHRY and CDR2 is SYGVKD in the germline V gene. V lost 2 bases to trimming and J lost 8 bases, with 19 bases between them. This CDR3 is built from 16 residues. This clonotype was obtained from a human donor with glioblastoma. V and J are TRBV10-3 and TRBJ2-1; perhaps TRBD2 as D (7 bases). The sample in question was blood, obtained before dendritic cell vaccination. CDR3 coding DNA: TGTGCCATCAGTGAGGGACTCGCGGGGGCGAAAGATGAGCAGTTCTTC. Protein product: CAISEGLAGAKDEQFF.